This T cell receptor (beta chain) was identified in a study of cytomegalovirus exposure and HLA in healthy donors. A multiplex PCR was run with 60 Vbeta primers and 13 Jbeta primers. In the original analysis: A later analysis counted 65 million to 90 million unique TCR beta chains, some 10 million shared. The method was immunoSEQ multiplex PCR; TCRdb's version includes in-frame clones alone and lacks a portion of them. V and J calls and clone size are copied from that table; D and trimming were computed from the DNA. The sample holds around 110,000 clones, 55% to 70% seen once. Germline values: CDR1 SGHTS, CDR2 YDEGEE. The CDR3 spans 16 residues. V lost 4 bases, J lost 1 base, and 3 bases stayed unmatched. Notes on this clone: Its antigen is undetermined. Different DNA sequences within this sample yield the same CDR3.

Points from the study as a whole: It was 164 TCR beta chains that were listed as cytomegalovirus-associated. Rarity characterized most TCR sequences, yet some public TCRs appeared in many donors. Fewer N-insertions (relative to the roughly 700-donor mean) were reportedly seen in an Asian-associated ancestry cluster in a later analysis.

The source material was PBMCs. The receptor comes from a woman in her 30s in good health and CMV-seronegative. This chain connects TRBV5-8 to TRBJ2-3; 13 nucleotides match TRBD2. For the CDR3, the DNA is TGTGCCAGCAGCCTAGGACTAGCGGGAGGCACAGATACGCAGTATTTT. This encodes CASSLGLAGGTDTQYF.